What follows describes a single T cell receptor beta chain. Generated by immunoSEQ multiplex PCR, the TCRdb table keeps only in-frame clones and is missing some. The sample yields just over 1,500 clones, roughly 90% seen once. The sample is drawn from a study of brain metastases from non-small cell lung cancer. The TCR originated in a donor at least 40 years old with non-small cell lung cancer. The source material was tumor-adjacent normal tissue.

CDR3 DNA: TGTGCCAGCAGTCGGGCCCAGGGCGGACAGCCCCAGCATTTT. Amino acids: CASSRAQGGQPQHF. The chain carries TRBV6-6 and TRBJ1-5; D possibly corresponds to TRBD1 (5 bases). This CDR3 is built from 14 residues. The germline V gene has CDR1 MNHNY and CDR2 SVGAGI (reference sequence). Trimming took off 5 bases at V and 7 bases at J, with 15 bases between the two ends.